This T cell receptor (beta chain) emerged from a study of spatial heterogeneity in lung cancer. The time point denotes: sample taken at primary tumor resection. V gave up 6 bases and J gave up 7 bases, with 3 bases separating them. The CDR3 totals 10 residues. In regard to this clonotype: Antigen unknown. This beta chain appears as a stray read in a library generated for alpha chains; its size is not informative.

Study-wide results and caveats: Expanded alpha and beta TCR counts within tumors tracked tumor mutation counts.

TCRdb reprocessed the 5' RACE reads with MiXCR, giving one entry per CDR3 protein. The table lists over 15,000 distinct CDR3 sequences, approximately 6.8% of them singletons, with 15% to 20% in the top ten. This TCR came from a female donor with early-stage non-small cell lung cancer. This sequence joins TRBV12-3 or TRBV12-4 and TRBJ2-2; unclear D gene. The sequenced sample was lung tumor tissue, obtained at surgery. The CDR3 here is CASRNGELFF. DNA for the CDR3: TGTGCCAGCAGGAACGGGGAGCTGTTTTTT.